The 16 T cell receptor beta chains below all came from one sample that was sequenced in a study of post-analysis software for immune sequencing data. These TCRs are of unknown antigen specificity. TCR beta cDNA libraries included unique molecular identifiers. A single record per CDR3 protein comes from TCRdb applying MiXCR to the PCR reads. The sample has roughly 200,000 distinct CDR3 sequences; 25% to 35% are singletons. Study-level findings and limits: Among 5 or 6 TRBV segments more frequent in patients than controls were TRBV5-6, TRBV5-1 and TRBV20-1.

The material sequenced was blood. Receptors were obtained from a girl aged 2-17 years with multiple sclerosis.

This clonotype was detected once. This may stem from a read error, because a much larger clone lies one nucleotide away. This rearrangement joins TRBV7-9 to TRBJ2-7, with a tentative D call TRBD1 (5 bases). The assigned J gene may be wrong: the sequence end matches TRBJ2-5 better. The CDR3 sequence is 13 residues long. Germline V gene lookup returns CDR1 SEHNR and CDR2 FQNEAQ (reference sequence). The CDR3 reads CASSLAGDATQYF. In nucleotides, the CDR3 is TGTGCCAGCAGCTTAGCAGGGGATGCGACCCAGTACTTC.

The chain couples TRBV18 to TRBJ1-5; 7 positions agree with TRBD1. J gave up 3 bases and V 3 bases, and 5 bases lay outside the gene matches. The CDR3 covers 15 residues. In germline, CDR1 is KGHSH, CDR2 LQKENI. The CDR3 DNA sequence: TGTGCCAGCTCACCTGTGGGACAGACCAATCAGCCCCAGCATTTT. Protein: CASSPVGQTNQPQHF.

This clonotype was recorded many times. This chain links TRBV20-1 with TRBJ2-1; 11 bases align to TRBD2. This CDR3 contains 14 residues. V lost 6 bases and J lost 5; bases outside the gene matches: 6. CDR1 DFQATT and CDR2 SNEGSKA come from the germline V gene (reference sequence). This CDR3 is CSALAGVRNNEQFF. DNA for the CDR3: TGCAGTGCACTAGCGGGAGTAAGGAACAATGAGCAGTTCTTC.

This clonotype was found once. This chain connects TRBV6-6 to TRBJ2-5, with 7 bases fitting TRBD1. Trimming cost V 4 bases and J 11 bases; bases outside gene matches: 10. CDR3 length: 13 residues. Germline CDR1 and CDR2: MNHNY and SVGAGI (reference sequence). The CDR3 nucleotides read TGTGCCAGCAGTTTACAGGGGCCCAATGAGCAGTACTTC. It specifies CASSLQGPNEQYF.

The chain is built from TRBV7-9 and TRBJ2-3; D not certain. Germline V gives CDR1 SEHNR, CDR2 FQNEAQ (reference sequence). V lost 5 bases and J 1 base, leaving 10 bases between the germline ends. The length of the CDR3 is 14 residues. The DNA of the CDR3 is TGTGCCAGCAGCCCGATTCTCCGCACAGATACGCAGTATTTT. Protein product: CASSPILRTDTQYF.

The J gene is TRBJ2-5, the V gene TRBV2, with a possible D match to TRBD2 (6 bases). Matching the DNA end better, TRBJ2-7 makes the J call doubtful. The CDR3 runs 15 residues. Germline CDR1 reads SNHLY; CDR2 reads FYNNEI. As DNA, the CDR3 is TGTGCCAGCAGTGAAGGCGGAGGGAGAGGCCACGAGCAGTACTTC. Translating gives CASSEGGGRGHEQYF.

J is TRBJ1-1 and V is TRBV20-1; TRBD1 is a possible D gene (6 bases). The CDR3 contains 13 residues. Germline CDR1 is DFQATT and CDR2 is SNEGSKA (reference sequence). V was shortened by 6 bases and J by 11 bases, with 22 bases between the two germline ends. The CDR3 protein is CSASDSPRSGAFF. The CDR3 DNA is TGCAGTGCCTCGGACAGTCCTCGTTCAGGTGCTTTCTTT.

The chain couples TRBV12-3 or TRBV12-4 to TRBJ1-1, with a possible D match to TRBD1 (5 bases). V gave up 6 bases and J gave up 10 bases, with 12 bases separating them. This CDR3 comprises 11 residues. CDR3 amino acids: CASRHGGSAFF. The CDR3 nucleotides read TGTGCCAGCAGACACGGGGGTTCAGCTTTCTTT.

The chain couples TRBV2 to TRBJ2-5; the D gene is possibly TRBD2 (5 bases). The V end was cut by 6 bases, the J end by 5 bases, with 10 bases between. The CDR3 loop spans 12 amino acids. The germline V gene has CDR1 SNHLY and CDR2 FYNNEI. Here the CDR3 DNA reads TGTGCCAGCAGGTTGGAGGCGGAGACCCAGTACTTC. This sequence encodes CASRLEAETQYF.

This clonotype appeared many times. V usage is TRBV28 and J usage is TRBJ2-7; D is unresolved. There are 11 residues in the CDR3. The germline V and J ends were trimmed by 6 bases and 2 bases, with 5 bases remaining between them. Germline V gene lookup returns CDR1 MDHEN and CDR2 SYDVKM. CDR3 residues: CASSRTYEQYF. CDR3 in DNA: TGTGCCAGCAGCCGTACCTACGAGCAGTACTTC.

As regards this clonotype: A much larger clone differs by one base, so this may be a read error. For the CDR3, the DNA is TGCAGTGCTAGGTCCGGGACGGTAACTTACGAGCGGTACTTC. Translation: CSARSGTVTYERYF. The rearrangement uses TRBV20-1 and TRBJ2-7, with D perhaps given as TRBD1 or TRBD2 (5 bases each). This CDR3 comprises 14 residues. CDR1 and CDR2 from the germline V gene are DFQATT and SNEGSKA (reference sequence).

CDR3 coding DNA: TGTGCCAGCAGCCAAGGACCCGGGGATGAGCAGTTCTTC. Its protein product is CASSQGPGDEQFF. The V gene is TRBV14, the J gene TRBJ2-1; a weak D match, TRBD2 (5 bases). The length of the CDR3 is 13 residues. The germline V gene encodes CDR1 SGHDN and CDR2 FVKESK. The V end lost 1 base, the J end lost 8 bases, and 9 bases lay between the germline ends. Supplemented by reference TRBV14 and TRBJ2-1, the full variable domain reads EAGVTQFPSHSVIEKGQTVTLRCDPISGHDNLYWYRRVMGKEIKFLLHFVKESKQDESGMPNNRFLAERTGGTYSTLKVQPAELEDSGVYFCASSQGPGDEQFFGPGTRLTVL.

The gene calls are TRBV5-1 and TRBJ2-3; a weak D match, TRBD1 (5 bases). CDR1 and CDR2 from the germline V gene are SGHRS and YFSETQ. Trimming pared 4 bases from V and 5 bases from J, leaving 14 bases between. This CDR3 is 14 amino acids long. The CDR3 sequence: CASSVQIGVDTQYF. DNA for the CDR3: TGCGCCAGCAGCGTGCAAATAGGGGTAGATACGCAGTATTTT.

This clonotype was recorded at least ten times. J is TRBJ1-5 and V is TRBV28, with 7 bases matching TRBD1. Germline lookup yields CDR1 MDHEN and CDR2 SYDVKM. Trimming removed 11 bases from V and 4 bases from J; junction bases left unmatched: 5. This CDR3 region has 12 residues. The CDR3 region is CAGGTENQPQHF. The CDR3, as DNA: TGTGCCGGGGGGACAGAAAATCAGCCCCAGCATTTT.

The rearrangement uses TRBV30 and TRBJ2-3; D might be TRBD1 (5 bases). The germline gives CDR1 GTSNPN, CDR2 SVGIG (reference sequence). V gave up 3 bases and J gave up 10 bases, with 11 bases separating them. The CDR3 spans 11 residues. The CDR3 region has the DNA TGTGCCTGGAGCGACAGATTCCCGCAGTATTTT. Translation gives CAWSDRFPQYF. Variable domain in full (rest from reference TRBV30 and TRBJ2-3): SQTIHQWPATLVQPVGSPLSLECTVEGTSNPNLYWYRQAAGRGLQLLFYSVGIGQISSEVPQNLSASRPQDRQFILSSKKLLLSDSGFYLCAWSDRFPQYFGPGTRLTVL.

This clonotype occurred many times. The gene calls are TRBV12-3 or TRBV12-4 and TRBJ2-3; no clear D. The CDR3 runs 16 residues. The V gene lost 0 bases and the J gene lost 0 bases, with 10 bases spanning the gap. CDR3 DNA sequence: TGTGCCAGCAGTTTAGCGCAAGGCCAGAGCACAGATACGCAGTATTTT. It is translated as CASSLAQGQSTDTQYF.